Listed below are T cell receptor beta chains from one sample, sequenced in a study of cytomegalovirus exposure and HLA in healthy donors. Clones were sequenced by immunoSEQ multiplex PCR, and TCRdb holds only the in-frame ones, with some missing. The sample lists about 59,000 clones; about 77% were seen once. Sequencing used PBMCs. The receptor set was obtained from a young man in good health and CMV-seropositive. Each CDR3 is given with its conserved first and last residue. The D gene is left open where the match is weak. The size entry is marked missing in some rows and otherwise reads once, few, many or a size class.

TRBV4-1	TRBD2	TRBJ2-7	once	TGCGCCAGCAGCCAGGAGGCGGGGGGTCCCCTCTCCTACGAGCAGTACTTC	CASSQEAGGPLSYEQYF
TRBV5-4	TRBD2	TRBJ2-1	once	TGTGCCAGCATGCCTAGCGGGGGGGCCTACAATGAGCAGTTCTTC	CASMPSGGAYNEQFF
TRBV4-1	-	TRBJ2-1	-	TGCGCCAGCAGCCAAGATCGAGGGGCGGGGCGCGGGGCCAGGGAGCAGTTCTTC	CASSQDRGAGRGAREQFF
TRBV5-5	-	TRBJ2-5	-	TGTGCCAGCAGCTTGGTGGGCATCCAAGAGACCCAGTACTTC	CASSLVGIQETQYF
TRBV7-3	-	TRBJ1-2	-	TGTGCCAGCAGCTTAACTGGTTCAAACCCTGGGGGCGGTGGCTACACCTTC	CASSLTGSNPGGGGYTF
TRBV28	TRBD2	TRBJ2-7	-	TGTGCCAGCAGTTTATCAGCCGGGACTATCTACGAGCAGTACTTC	CASSLSAGTIYEQYF
TRBV29-1	TRBD1	TRBJ1-2	-	TGCAGCGTTGTGGGGGACAGGGTGGGTCATGGCTACACCTTC	CSVVGDRVGHGYTF
TRBV7-2	-	TRBJ1-1	-	TGTGCCAGCAGCTTAAGTCAGGGACTGGGTACTGAAGCTTTCTTT	CASSLSQGLGTEAFF
TRBV7-2	TRBD1	TRBJ2-7	once	TGTGCCAGCATCCCGACAGGGGGCTTTTACGAGCAGTACTTC	CASIPTGGFYEQYF
TRBV9	TRBD1	TRBJ1-1	-	TGTGCCAGCGGAACAATGAATCAGGGGGCGATGGAAGCTTTCTTT	CASGTMNQGAMEAFF
TRBV28	-	TRBJ1-4	-	TGTGCCAGCAGTCGAATGTGGGGAGGTCGGGGTAATGAAAAACTGTTTTTT	CASSRMWGGRGNEKLFF
TRBV4-1	TRBD2	TRBJ2-7	-	TGCGCCAGCAGCCAAGATCCGGGGGGAAGCTACGAGCAGTACTTC	CASSQDPGGSYEQYF
TRBV6-4	TRBD2	TRBJ2-3	medium-sized	TGTGCCAGCAGTGACTCTTCAGCGGGGGAAATACATACGCAGTATTTT	CASSDSSAGEIHTQYF
TRBV19	TRBD1	TRBJ1-4	-	TGTGCCAGTAGTCCCGGGACAGGGCTGGTATGGAAGGCAAAACTGTTTTTT	CASSPGTGLVWKAKLFF
TRBV20-1	-	TRBJ1-1	once	TGCAGTGCTAGAGGACTGGCTGAAGCTTTCTTT	CSARGLAEAFF
TRBV7-2	-	TRBJ1-5	-	TGTGCCAGCAGCTTAGCGACAGCGAGCAATCAGCCCCAGCATTTT	CASSLATASNQPQHF
TRBV7-2	TRBD1	TRBJ2-5	-	TGTGCCAGCAGCCCAGGGACAGGGAAAGAGACCCAGTACTTC	CASSPGTGKETQYF
TRBV6-5	-	TRBJ1-3	few	TGTGCCAGCAGTACGGACAGCAGCTCTGGAAACACCATATATTTT	CASSTDSSSGNTIYF
TRBV23-1	-	TRBJ2-7	-	TGCGCCAGCAGCAAGAGGAACGAGCAGTACTTC	CASSKRNEQYF
TRBV6-1	TRBD2	TRBJ2-1	-	TGTGCCAGCAGTGGCGGGACTAGCGGGTCGAATGAGCAGTTCTTC	CASSGGTSGSNEQFF
TRBV6-6	TRBD1	TRBJ1-5	-	TGTGCCAGCAGCCGGGACAGGGTGGAGCATCAGCCCCAGCATTTT	CASSRDRVEHQPQHF
TRBV27	-	TRBJ2-7	-	TGTGCCAGCAGTTCCAGGGTCGGCAGGGACTACGAGCAGTACTTC	CASSSRVGRDYEQYF